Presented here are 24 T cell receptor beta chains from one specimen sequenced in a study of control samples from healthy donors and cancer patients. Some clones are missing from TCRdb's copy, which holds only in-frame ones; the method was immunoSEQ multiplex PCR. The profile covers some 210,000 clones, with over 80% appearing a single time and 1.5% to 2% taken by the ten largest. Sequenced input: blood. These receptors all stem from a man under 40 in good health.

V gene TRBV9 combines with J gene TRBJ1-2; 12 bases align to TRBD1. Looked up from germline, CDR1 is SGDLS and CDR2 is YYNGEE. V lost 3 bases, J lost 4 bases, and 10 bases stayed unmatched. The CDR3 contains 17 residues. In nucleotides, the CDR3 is TGTGCCAGCAGCGAGGGACAGGGGGCGTTCTCTGGCTATGGCTACACCTTC. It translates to CASSEGQGAFSGYGYTF. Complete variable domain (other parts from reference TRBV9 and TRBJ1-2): DSGVTQTPKHLITATGQRVTLRCSPRSGDLSVYWYQQSLDQGLQFLIQYYNGEERAKGNILERFSAQQFPDLHSELNLSSLELGDSALYFCASSEGQGAFSGYGYTFGSGTRLTVV.

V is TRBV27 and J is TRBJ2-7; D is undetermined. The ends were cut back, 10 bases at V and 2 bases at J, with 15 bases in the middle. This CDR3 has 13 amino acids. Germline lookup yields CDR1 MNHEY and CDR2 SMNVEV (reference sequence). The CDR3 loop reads CATMGSVAYEQYF. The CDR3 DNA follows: TGTGCCACCATGGGGTCCGTGGCCTACGAGCAGTACTTC.

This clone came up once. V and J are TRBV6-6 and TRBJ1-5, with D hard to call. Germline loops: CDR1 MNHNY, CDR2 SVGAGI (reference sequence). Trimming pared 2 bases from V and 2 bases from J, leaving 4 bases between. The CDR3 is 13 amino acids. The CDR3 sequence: CASSYVGNQPQHF. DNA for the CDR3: TGTGCCAGCAGTTACGTTGGCAATCAGCCCCAGCATTTT.

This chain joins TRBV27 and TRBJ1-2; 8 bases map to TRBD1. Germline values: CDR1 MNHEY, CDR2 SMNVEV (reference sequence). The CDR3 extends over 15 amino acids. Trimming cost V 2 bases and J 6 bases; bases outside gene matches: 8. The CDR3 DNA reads TGTGCCAGCAGTTTAATGTTCGGGACAGGAGATGGCTACACCTTC. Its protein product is CASSLMFGTGDGYTF.

The CDR3 nucleotides are TGTGCCAGCAGCTTACGCGGAGCGGGGGGCCCACTTTACAATGAGCAGTTCTTC. Its protein product is CASSLRGAGGPLYNEQFF. This chain uses TRBV7-2 with TRBJ2-1; 9 bases fit TRBD2. V shed 2 bases, J shed 4 bases, and the junction held 12 bases outside the gene matches. Germline V gene data show CDR1 as SGHTA and CDR2 as FQGNSA. This CDR3 region has 18 residues.

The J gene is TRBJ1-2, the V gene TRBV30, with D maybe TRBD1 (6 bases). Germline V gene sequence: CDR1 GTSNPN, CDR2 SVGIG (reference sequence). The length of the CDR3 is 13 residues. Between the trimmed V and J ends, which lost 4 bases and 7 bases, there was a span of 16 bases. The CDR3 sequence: CAWIADRLGGYTF. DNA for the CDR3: TGTGCCTGGATAGCCGACAGGCTAGGTGGCTACACCTTC.

The CDR3 reads CASSQPSGGRGTGELFF. CDR3 sequence (DNA): TGTGCCAGCAGCCAACCTAGCGGGGGCAGGGGCACCGGGGAGCTGTTTTTT. This sequence joins TRBV3-1 (or the pseudogene TRBV3-2) and TRBJ2-2, with TRBD2 identical over 10 bases. V shed 2 bases, J shed 4 bases, and the junction held 7 bases outside the gene matches. CDR1 is LGHDT, CDR2 YNNKEL, per germline (reference sequence). The CDR3 extends over 17 amino acids.

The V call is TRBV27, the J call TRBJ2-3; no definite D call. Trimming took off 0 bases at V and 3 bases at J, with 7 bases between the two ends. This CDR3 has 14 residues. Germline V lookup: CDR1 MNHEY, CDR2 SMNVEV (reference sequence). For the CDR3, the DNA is TGTGCCAGCAGTTTATCAGCCGGGACAGATACGCAGTATTTT. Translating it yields CASSLSAGTDTQYF.

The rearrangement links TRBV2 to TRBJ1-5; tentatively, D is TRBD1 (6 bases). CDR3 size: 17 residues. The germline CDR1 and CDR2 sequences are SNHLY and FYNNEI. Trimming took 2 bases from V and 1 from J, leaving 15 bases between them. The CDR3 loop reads CASSETRGTRSNQPQHF. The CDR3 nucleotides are TGTGCCAGCAGTGAAACACGGGGGACACGAAGCAATCAGCCCCAGCATTTT.

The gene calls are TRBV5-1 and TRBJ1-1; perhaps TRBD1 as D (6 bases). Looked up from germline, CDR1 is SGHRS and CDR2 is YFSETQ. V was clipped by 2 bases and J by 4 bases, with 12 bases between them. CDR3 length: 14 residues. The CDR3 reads CASSFNREGTEAFF. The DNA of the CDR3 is TGCGCCAGCAGCTTCAACAGGGAAGGCACTGAAGCTTTCTTT. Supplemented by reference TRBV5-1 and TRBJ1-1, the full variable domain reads KAGVTQTPRYLIKTRGQQVTLSCSPISGHRSVSWYQQTPGQGLQFLFEYFSETQRNKGNFPGRFSGRQFSNSRSEMNVSTLELGDSALYLCASSFNREGTEAFFGQGTRLTVV.

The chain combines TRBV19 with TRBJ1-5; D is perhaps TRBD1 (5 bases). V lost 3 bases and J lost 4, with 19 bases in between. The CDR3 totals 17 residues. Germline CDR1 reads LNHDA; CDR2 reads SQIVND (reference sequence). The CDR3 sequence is CASSIGGGWTWNQPQHF. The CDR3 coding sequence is TGTGCCAGTAGTATTGGGGGAGGTTGGACTTGGAATCAGCCCCAGCATTTT.

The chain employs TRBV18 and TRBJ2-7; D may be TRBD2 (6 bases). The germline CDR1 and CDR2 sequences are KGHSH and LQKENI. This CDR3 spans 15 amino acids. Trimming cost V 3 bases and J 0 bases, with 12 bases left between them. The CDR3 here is CASSPIGGPSYEQYF. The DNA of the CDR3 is TGTGCCAGCTCACCGATCGGGGGACCCTCCTACGAGCAGTACTTC.

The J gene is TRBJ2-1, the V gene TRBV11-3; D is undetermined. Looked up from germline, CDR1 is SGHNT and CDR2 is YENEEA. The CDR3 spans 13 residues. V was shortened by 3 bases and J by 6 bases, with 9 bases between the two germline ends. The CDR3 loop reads CASSFERSNEQFF. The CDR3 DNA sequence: TGTGCCAGCAGCTTTGAACGTTCCAATGAGCAGTTCTTC.

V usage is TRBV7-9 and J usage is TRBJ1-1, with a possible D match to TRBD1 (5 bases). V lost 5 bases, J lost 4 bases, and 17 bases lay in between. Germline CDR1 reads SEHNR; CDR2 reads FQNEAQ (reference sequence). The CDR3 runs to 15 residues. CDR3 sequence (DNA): TGTGCCAGCAGCCCACCGGGACGGAAATTCACTGAAGCTTTCTTT. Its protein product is CASSPPGRKFTEAFF.

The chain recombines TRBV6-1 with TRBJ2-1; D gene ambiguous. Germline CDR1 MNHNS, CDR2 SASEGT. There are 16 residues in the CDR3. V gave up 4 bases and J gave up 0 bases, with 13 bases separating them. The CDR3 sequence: CASSGAVGSSYNEQFF. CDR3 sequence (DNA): TGTGCCAGCAGTGGGGCCGTCGGTAGCTCCTACAATGAGCAGTTCTTC.

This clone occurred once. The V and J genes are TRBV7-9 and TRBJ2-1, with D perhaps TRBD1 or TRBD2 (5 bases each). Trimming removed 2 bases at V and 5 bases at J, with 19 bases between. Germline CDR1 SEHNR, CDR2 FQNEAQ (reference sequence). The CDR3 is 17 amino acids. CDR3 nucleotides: TGTGCCAGCAGCTTACGGGACCAGGGATCCGTTCACAATGAGCAGTTCTTC. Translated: CASSLRDQGSVHNEQFF. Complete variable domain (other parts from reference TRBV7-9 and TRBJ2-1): DTGVSQNPRHKITKRGQNVTFRCDPISEHNRLYWYRQTLGQGPEFLTYFQNEAQLEKSRLLSDRFSAERPKGSFSTLEIQRTEQGDSAMYLCASSLRDQGSVHNEQFFGPGTRLTVL.

The DNA for the CDR3 is TGTGCCAGCAGCTTAGGGACTAGCGGGGGACCGGTCAACAATGAGCAGTTCTTC. Its translation is CASSLGTSGGPVNNEQFF. The genes are TRBV11-2 and TRBJ2-1; 13 bases align to TRBD2. V trimming: 1 base; J trimming: 5 bases; junction bases outside the gene matches: 8. CDR1 and CDR2 (germline): SGHAT, FQNNGV. The CDR3 runs 18 residues.

The CDR3 spells CSASPSGELVATGELFF. For the CDR3, the DNA is TGCAGTGCTAGTCCTAGCGGGGAGCTCGTCGCCACCGGGGAGCTGTTTTTT. The chain combines TRBV20-1 with TRBJ2-2, with 9 nucleotides matching TRBD2. Germline CDR1 is DFQATT and CDR2 is SNEGSKA (reference sequence). Unmatched junction bases numbered 12, after V lost 3 bases and J lost 4 bases. The CDR3 loop spans 17 amino acids.

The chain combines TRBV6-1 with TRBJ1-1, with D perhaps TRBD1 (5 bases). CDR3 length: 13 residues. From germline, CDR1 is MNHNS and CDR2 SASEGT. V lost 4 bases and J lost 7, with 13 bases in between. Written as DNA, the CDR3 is TGTGCCAGCAGTGTAAAACCAAGGGGTGAAGCTTTCTTT. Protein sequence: CASSVKPRGEAFF.

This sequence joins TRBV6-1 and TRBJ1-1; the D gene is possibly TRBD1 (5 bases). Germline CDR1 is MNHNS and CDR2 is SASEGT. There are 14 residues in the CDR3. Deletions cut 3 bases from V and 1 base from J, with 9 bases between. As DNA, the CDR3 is TGTGCCAGCAGTGAGCTAACAGGGAACACTGAAGCTTTCTTT. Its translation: CASSELTGNTEAFF.

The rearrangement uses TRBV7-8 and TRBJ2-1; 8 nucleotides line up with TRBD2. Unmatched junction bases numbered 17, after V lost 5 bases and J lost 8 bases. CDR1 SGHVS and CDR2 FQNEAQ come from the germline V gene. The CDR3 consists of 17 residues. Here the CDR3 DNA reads TGTGCCAGCAGCACCAAGGCCCTGGCGGGGGGTCATTATGAGCAGTTCTTC. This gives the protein CASSTKALAGGHYEQFF.

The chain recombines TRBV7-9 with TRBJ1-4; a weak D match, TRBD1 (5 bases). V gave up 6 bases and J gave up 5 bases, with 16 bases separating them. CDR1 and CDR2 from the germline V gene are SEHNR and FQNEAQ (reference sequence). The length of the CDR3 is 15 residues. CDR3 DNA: TGTGCCAGCAGTTGGATTGGACAAGGAAATGAAAAACTGTTTTTT. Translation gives CASSWIGQGNEKLFF. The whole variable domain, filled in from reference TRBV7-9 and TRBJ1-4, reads DTGVSQNPRHKITKRGQNVTFRCDPISEHNRLYWYRQTLGQGPEFLTYFQNEAQLEKSRLLSDRFSAERPKGSFSTLEIQRTEQGDSAMYLCASSWIGQGNEKLFFGSGTQLSVL.

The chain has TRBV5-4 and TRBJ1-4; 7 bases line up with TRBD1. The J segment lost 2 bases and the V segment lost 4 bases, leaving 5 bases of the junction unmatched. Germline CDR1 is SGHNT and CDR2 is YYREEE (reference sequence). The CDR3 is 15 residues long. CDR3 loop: CASSVDRATNEKLFF. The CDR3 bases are TGTGCCAGCAGCGTCGACAGGGCGACTAATGAAAAACTGTTTTTT.

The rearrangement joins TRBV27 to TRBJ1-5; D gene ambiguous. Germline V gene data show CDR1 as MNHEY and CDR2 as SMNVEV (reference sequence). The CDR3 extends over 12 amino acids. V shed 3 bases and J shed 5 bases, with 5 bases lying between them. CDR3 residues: CASSFRDQPQHF. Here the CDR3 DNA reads TGTGCCAGCAGTTTCCGCGATCAGCCCCAGCATTTT.